This T cell receptor beta chain was documented in a study of radiation and T cells in renal cell carcinoma. Study summary: Nephrectomy followed 15 Gy stereotactic body radiation by 4 weeks.

Produced via immunoSEQ multiplex PCR; TCRdb's table is partial and in-frame only. The table lists about 130,000 clones, about 88% of them singletons. The time point denotes: baseline pretreatment blood. Treatment specified: 15 Gy SBRT to primary tumor, nephrectomy 4 weeks later. The patient's renal cell carcinoma had clear cell pathology. The sequence was collected from a woman in her forties or fifties with renal cell carcinoma. The specimen comprised blood, sampled from a patient whose treatment included radiotherapy and nephrectomy.

CDR3 region: CASSWEKGTISYNEQFF. The DNA for the CDR3 is TGTGCCAGCAGCTGGGAGAAAGGGACTATTTCCTACAATGAGCAGTTCTTC. V usage is TRBV5-4 and J usage is TRBJ2-1; 7 bases fit TRBD2. Trimming cost V 3 bases and J 1 base; bases outside gene matches: 10. This CDR3 has 17 amino acids. The V gene's germline CDR1 is SGHNT and CDR2 YYREEE (reference sequence).